These 24 T cell receptor beta chains originate from one sample sequenced in a study of blood T cell repertoires in COVID-19. Sequenced by immunoSEQ multiplex PCR; TCRdb stores in-frame clones only, minus some. Here the sample spans 35,000 to 50,000 clones, around 85% being singletons. Sequenced: peripheral blood. The source of these receptors is a human donor with acute or convalescent COVID-19. The donor label of this sample is uncertain.

In DNA form, the CDR3 reads TGTGCCAGCAGCGTCGGTGCGGGGGCGAATCAGCCCCAGCATTTT. Its translation is CASSVGAGANQPQHF. The V gene is TRBV9, the J gene TRBJ1-5; the D gene is possibly TRBD1 (6 bases). Germline CDR1 is SGDLS and CDR2 is YYNGEE. V lost 2 bases to trimming and J lost 4 bases, with 13 bases between them. This CDR3 contains 15 residues.

The V gene is TRBV6-2 or TRBV6-3, the J gene TRBJ2-7; a weak D match, TRBD2 (5 bases). Germline lookup yields CDR1 MNHEY and CDR2 SVGEGT. The CDR3 has 14 amino acids. Trimming took off 6 bases at V and 5 bases at J, with 17 bases between the two ends. CDR3 protein: CASSGSGVTHEQYF. The CDR3 DNA reads TGTGCCAGCAGCGGGTCCGGGGTTACCCACGAGCAGTACTTC.

The CDR3 loop is CASSSSWGVSETQYF. The CDR3 DNA is TGTGCCAGCAGCTCCTCTTGGGGAGTATCAGAGACCCAGTACTTC. The chain uses TRBV5-5 and TRBJ2-5; the D gene is possibly TRBD2 (5 bases). The CDR3 contains 15 residues. Trimming removed 3 bases from V and 4 bases from J, with 16 bases in between. Germline assignment: CDR1 SGHKS and CDR2 YYEKEE (reference sequence).

The rearrangement uses TRBV6-1 and TRBJ2-2, with 7 nucleotides matching TRBD1. Germline values: CDR1 MNHNS, CDR2 SASEGT. The CDR3 is 16 amino acids. V gave up 2 bases and J gave up 2 bases; unmatched junction bases: 5. Written as DNA, the CDR3 is TGTGCCAGCAGTGAACCAACAGGGGTAAACACCGGGGAGCTGTTTTTT. Amino acids: CASSEPTGVNTGELFF.

The chain is built from TRBV5-4 and TRBJ2-2; 9 nucleotides match TRBD2. The CDR3 totals 18 residues. The V gene end was trimmed by 4 bases and the J gene end by 5 bases; junction bases not matched to a gene: 15. Germline V gene lookup returns CDR1 SGHNT and CDR2 YYREEE (reference sequence). In DNA, the CDR3 is TGTGCCAGCAGCCCTGGGGGATGGCGGGAGGGCCGTACCGGGGAGCTGTTTTTT. Translating it yields CASSPGGWREGRTGELFF.

V is TRBV19 and J is TRBJ2-1, with a possible D match to TRBD2 (6 bases). Germline V CDR1 and CDR2: LNHDA, SQIVND (reference sequence). The CDR3 runs 13 residues. Trimming took off 5 bases at V and 10 bases at J, with 15 bases between the two ends. CDR3 protein: CASSRSREREQFF. For the CDR3, the DNA is TGTGCCAGTAGTCGGTCCCGGGAGCGAGAGCAGTTCTTC.

This chain connects TRBV6-5 to TRBJ1-2, with 8 bases identical to TRBD1. V shed 10 bases, J shed 7 bases, and the junction held 14 bases outside the gene matches. The CDR3 runs to 14 residues. Germline V gene data show CDR1 as MNHEY and CDR2 as SVGAGI. CDR3 loop: CATKLATGQAGYTF. The DNA for the CDR3 is TGTGCCACCAAGTTAGCAACGGGACAGGCTGGCTACACCTTC.

The V call is TRBV29-1, the J call TRBJ1-1; D unclear. V was shortened by 6 bases and J by 4 bases, with 12 bases between the two germline ends. CDR3 size: 12 residues. From germline, CDR1 is SQVTM and CDR2 ANQGSEA. In DNA, the CDR3 is TGCAGCGTCCAGAGGTCCAGCACTGAAGCTTTCTTT. Protein sequence: CSVQRSSTEAFF.

The J gene is TRBJ2-1, the V gene TRBV7-9, with D perhaps matching TRBD1 (6 bases). CDR3 length: 13 residues. Deletions cut 5 bases from V and 9 bases from J, with 14 bases between. Germline V gives CDR1 SEHNR, CDR2 FQNEAQ (reference sequence). CDR3 nucleotides: TGTGCCAGCAGCACACTCCTAGGGGGTGAGCAGTTCTTC. Translation gives CASSTLLGGEQFF.

This chain joins TRBV28 and TRBJ1-5, with D maybe TRBD1 (5 bases). Germline V CDR1 and CDR2: MDHEN, SYDVKM. The CDR3 totals 16 residues. Trimming pared 5 bases from V and 3 bases from J, leaving 17 bases between. As DNA, the CDR3 is TGTGCCAGCAGTACCAGGACCCAAGGGGCCAATCAGCCCCAGCATTTT. It encodes CASSTRTQGANQPQHF.

This rearrangement joins TRBV5-1 to TRBJ2-7; 10 positions match TRBD2. Unmatched junction bases numbered 3, after V lost 1 base and J lost 2 bases. The germline CDR1 and CDR2 sequences are SGHRS and YFSETQ. The length of the CDR3 is 15 residues. CDR3 protein: CASSLTSGTTYEQYF. DNA of the CDR3: TGCGCCAGCAGCTTGACTAGCGGGACTACCTACGAGCAGTACTTC.

The CDR3: CASSLASSSGATTYEQYF. Written as DNA, the CDR3 is TGTGCCAGCAGCTTAGCTTCGAGTAGCGGGGCCACCACCTACGAGCAGTACTTC. The rearrangement uses TRBV7-6 and TRBJ2-7; 8 bases match TRBD2. Germline CDR1 reads SGHVS; CDR2 reads FNYEAQ. The ends lost 0 bases at V and 2 bases at J; junction bases unmatched: 12. The CDR3 is 18 amino acids.

This chain joins TRBV19 and TRBJ1-2; 7 nucleotides agree with TRBD1. Trimming took 7 bases from V and 0 from J; bases not matched to a gene: 8. From germline, CDR1 is LNHDA and CDR2 SQIVND (reference sequence). CDR3 size: 15 residues. The CDR3 reads CASTPTGRANYGYTF. For the CDR3, the DNA is TGTGCCAGTACCCCGACAGGGCGGGCTAACTATGGCTACACCTTC.

This chain joins TRBV11-3 and TRBJ2-1; 7 positions match TRBD2. The ends lost 5 bases at V and 0 bases at J; junction bases unmatched: 4. The CDR3 consists of 15 residues. From germline, CDR1 is SGHNT and CDR2 YENEEA. CDR3 region: CASSASGSSYNEQFF. Written as DNA, the CDR3 is TGTGCCAGCAGCGCTAGCGGAAGCTCCTACAATGAGCAGTTCTTC.

The rearrangement joins TRBV12-3 or TRBV12-4 to TRBJ2-3; tentative D call: TRBD2 (5 bases). Trimming stripped 3 bases from V and 2 bases from J, with 6 bases between. The CDR3 contains 13 residues. The CDR3 nucleotides read TGTGCCAGCAGTTTCGGGAACACAGATACGCAGTATTTT. Residues: CASSFGNTDTQYF.

The V call is TRBV29-1, the J call TRBJ2-7, with 8 bases identical to TRBD2. The CDR3 totals 12 residues. Germline CDR1 is SQVTM and CDR2 is ANQGSEA. The J segment lost 7 bases and the V segment lost 6 bases, leaving 8 bases of the junction unmatched. CDR3 sequence reads: CSVAGGGLEQYF. The CDR3 nucleotides are TGCAGCGTCGCGGGAGGAGGGTTGGAGCAGTACTTC.

The V gene is TRBV7-3, the J gene TRBJ2-3, with 13 nucleotides matching TRBD2. V shed 6 bases, J shed 2 bases, and the junction held 5 bases outside the gene matches. Germline CDR1 reads SGHTA; CDR2 reads FQGTGA. CDR3 size: 16 residues. The CDR3 spells CASSSGLAGTTDTQYF. CDR3 coding DNA: TGTGCCAGCAGTTCGGGACTAGCGGGAACCACAGATACGCAGTATTTT.

This rearrangement joins TRBV14 to TRBJ2-1, with 9 bases fitting TRBD1. The CDR3 extends over 15 amino acids. V was clipped by 4 bases and J by 4 bases; unmatched bases: 5. Germline CDR1 is SGHDN and CDR2 is FVKESK. The CDR3 spells CASSLTGGSYNEQFF. The CDR3 DNA reads TGTGCCAGCAGCCTCACAGGGGGCAGTTACAATGAGCAGTTCTTC.

V gene TRBV5-1 combines with J gene TRBJ2-5; 8 bases are shared with TRBD2. This CDR3 has 16 amino acids. The germline gives CDR1 SGHRS, CDR2 YFSETQ. Germline trimming cut 1 base from V and 5 bases from J; bases unmatched to any gene: 10. The CDR3 DNA reads as TGCGCCAGCAGCTTGTCCGACAGCGGGAGAGGGGAGACCCAGTACTTC. It translates to CASSLSDSGRGETQYF.

This clone was counted between two and nine times. V and J are TRBV18 and TRBJ2-1, with TRBD2 identical over 9 bases. The ends lost 2 bases at V and 10 bases at J; junction bases unmatched: 21. From germline, CDR1 is KGHSH and CDR2 LQKENI. The CDR3 runs to 19 residues. In DNA form, the CDR3 reads TGTGCCAGCTCACCATATCGTCCGGCTAGCGGGACACGAGCTACCGAGCAGTTCTTC. Translation: CASSPYRPASGTRATEQFF.

The gene calls are TRBV5-1 and TRBJ1-1; a possible D gene is TRBD1 (6 bases). The CDR3 contains 14 residues. Germline V gene sequence: CDR1 SGHRS, CDR2 YFSETQ. V lost 6 bases to trimming and J lost 0 bases, with 12 bases between them. For the CDR3, the DNA is TGCGCCAGCACCAGGGGCGGAATGAACACTGAAGCTTTCTTT. This encodes CASTRGGMNTEAFF.

This chain joins TRBV7-7 and TRBJ2-7; 8 bases are shared with TRBD1. Germline CDR1 and CDR2: SSHAT and FNYEAQ (reference sequence). V was clipped by 2 bases and J by 6 bases; unmatched bases: 3. The CDR3 runs to 13 residues. CDR3 protein: CASSLQGASEQYF. DNA of the CDR3: TGTGCCAGCAGCTTACAGGGGGCGAGCGAGCAGTACTTC.

The chain uses TRBV3-1 (or the pseudogene TRBV3-2) and TRBJ1-1; D ambiguous. Germline V gene lookup returns CDR1 LGHDT and CDR2 YNNKEL (reference sequence). V was cut by 3 bases and J by 0 bases, with 14 bases left in between. This CDR3 has 16 amino acids. CDR3 nucleotide sequence: TGTGCCAGCAGCCACCTTCTGACACCCTTGAACACTGAAGCTTTCTTT. This translates into CASSHLLTPLNTEAFF.

As for this clone: One end of the junction fails to match germline, which may point to a read error. Other DNA sequences within the sample encode an identical CDR3. The chain is built from TRBV11-2 and TRBJ2-7, with 12 bases identical to TRBD2. This CDR3 is 16 amino acids long. The germline CDR1 and CDR2 sequences are SGHAT and FQNNGV. The CDR3 sequence: CASSGLLAGGTYEQYF. The CDR3 DNA follows: TGTGCCAGCAGCGGGTTACTAGCGGGGGGTACCTATGAGCAGTACTTC.